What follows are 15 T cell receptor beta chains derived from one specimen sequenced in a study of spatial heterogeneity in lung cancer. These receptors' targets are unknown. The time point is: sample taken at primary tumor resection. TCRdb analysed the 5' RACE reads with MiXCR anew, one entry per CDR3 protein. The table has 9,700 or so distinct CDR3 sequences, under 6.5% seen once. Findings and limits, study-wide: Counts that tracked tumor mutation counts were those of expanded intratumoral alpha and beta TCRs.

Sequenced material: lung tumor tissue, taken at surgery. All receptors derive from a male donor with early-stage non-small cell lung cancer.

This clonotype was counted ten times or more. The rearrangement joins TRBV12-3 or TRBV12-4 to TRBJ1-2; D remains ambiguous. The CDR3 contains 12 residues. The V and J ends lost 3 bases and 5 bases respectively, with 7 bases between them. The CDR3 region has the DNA TGTGCCAGCAGTTTCTCCCTGTATGGCTACACCTTC. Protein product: CASSFSLYGYTF.

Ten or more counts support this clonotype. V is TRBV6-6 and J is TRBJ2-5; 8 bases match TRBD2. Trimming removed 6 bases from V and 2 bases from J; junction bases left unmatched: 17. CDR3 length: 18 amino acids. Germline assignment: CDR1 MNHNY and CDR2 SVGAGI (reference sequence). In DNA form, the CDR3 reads TGTGCCAGCAGACGTGGGTTGCGAGCGGGAGTTAGGCAAGAGACCCAGTACTTC. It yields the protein CASRRGLRAGVRQETQYF.

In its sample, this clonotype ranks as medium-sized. CDR3 in amino acids: CASSHGLAYEQYV. The CDR3 coding sequence is TGTGCCAGCAGCCATGGACTAGCCTACGAGCAGTACGTC. The V and J genes are TRBV5-4 and TRBJ2-7; 7 bases are shared with TRBD2. With 4 bases clipped from V and 2 bases from J, the junction kept 3 bases outside the gene matches. Germline V lookup: CDR1 SGHNT, CDR2 YYREEE (reference sequence). The CDR3 runs to 13 residues.

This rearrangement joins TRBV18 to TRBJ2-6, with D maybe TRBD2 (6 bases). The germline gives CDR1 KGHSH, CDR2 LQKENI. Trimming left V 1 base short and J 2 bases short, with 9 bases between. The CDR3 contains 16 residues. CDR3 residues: CASSPLGTAGANVLTF. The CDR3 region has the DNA TGTGCCAGCTCACCACTCGGGACTGCTGGGGCCAACGTCCTGACTTTC.

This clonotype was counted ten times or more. The CDR3 here is CASSLEMDGSSYNEQFF. The DNA for the CDR3 is TGTGCCAGCAGTCTTGAGATGGACGGAAGCTCCTACAATGAGCAGTTCTTC. The rearrangement uses TRBV2 and TRBJ2-1; D is unresolved. In germline, CDR1 is SNHLY, CDR2 FYNNEI. The ends were cut back, 5 bases at V and 0 bases at J, with 17 bases in the middle. CDR3 length: 17 amino acids.

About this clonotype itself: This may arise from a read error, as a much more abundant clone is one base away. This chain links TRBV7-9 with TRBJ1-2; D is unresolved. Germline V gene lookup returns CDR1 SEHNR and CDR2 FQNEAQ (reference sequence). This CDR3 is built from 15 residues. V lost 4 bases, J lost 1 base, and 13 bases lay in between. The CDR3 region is CASSSTREDNYGYTF. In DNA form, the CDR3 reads TGTGCCAGCAGCTCGACCCGAGAGGATAACTATGGCTACACCTTC.

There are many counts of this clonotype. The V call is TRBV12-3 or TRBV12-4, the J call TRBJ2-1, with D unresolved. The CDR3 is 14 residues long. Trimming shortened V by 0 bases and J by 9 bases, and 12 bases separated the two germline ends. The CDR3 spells CASSLALPVGEQFF. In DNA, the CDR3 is TGTGCCAGCAGTTTAGCTTTGCCGGTCGGTGAGCAGTTCTTC.

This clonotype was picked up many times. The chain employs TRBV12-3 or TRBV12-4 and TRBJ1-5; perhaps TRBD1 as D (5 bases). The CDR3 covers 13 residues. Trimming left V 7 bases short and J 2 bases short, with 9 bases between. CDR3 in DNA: TGTGCCAGCACCCTAGGGGGCAATCAGCCCCAGCATTTT. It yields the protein CASTLGGNQPQHF.

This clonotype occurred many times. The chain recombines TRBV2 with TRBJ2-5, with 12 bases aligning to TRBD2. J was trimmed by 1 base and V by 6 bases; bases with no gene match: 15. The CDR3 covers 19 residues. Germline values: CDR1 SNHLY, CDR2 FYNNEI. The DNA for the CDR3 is TGTGCCAGCAGCGGACAGGTAGAGACTAGCGGGAGACCCCAAGAGACCCAGTACTTC. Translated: CASSGQVETSGRPQETQYF.

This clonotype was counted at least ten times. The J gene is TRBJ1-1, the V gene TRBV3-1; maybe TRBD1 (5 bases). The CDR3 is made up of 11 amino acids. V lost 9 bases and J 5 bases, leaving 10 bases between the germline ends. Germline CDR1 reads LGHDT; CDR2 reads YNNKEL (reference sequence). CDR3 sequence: CASRGATEAFF. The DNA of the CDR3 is TGTGCCAGTCGTGGGGCTACTGAAGCTTTCTTT.

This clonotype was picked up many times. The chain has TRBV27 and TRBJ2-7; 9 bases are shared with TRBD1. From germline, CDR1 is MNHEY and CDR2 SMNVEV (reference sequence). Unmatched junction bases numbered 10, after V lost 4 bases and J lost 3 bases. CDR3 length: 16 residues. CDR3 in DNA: TGTGCCAGCAGTTCCCGACAGGGGGTAAGGTTCTACGAGCAGTACTTC. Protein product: CASSSRQGVRFYEQYF.

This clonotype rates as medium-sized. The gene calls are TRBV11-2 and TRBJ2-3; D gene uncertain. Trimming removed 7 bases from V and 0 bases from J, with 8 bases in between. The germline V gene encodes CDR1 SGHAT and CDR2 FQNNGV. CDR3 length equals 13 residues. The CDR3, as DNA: TGTGCCAGCACCTTTAGGAGCACAGATACGCAGTATTTT. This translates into CASTFRSTDTQYF.

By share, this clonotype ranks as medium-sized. The CDR3 sequence: CSAASLAKNIQYF. The DNA for the CDR3 is TGCAGTGCCGCATCCTTAGCCAAAAACATTCAGTACTTC. The chain uses TRBV20-1 and TRBJ2-4; D remains ambiguous. The CDR3 has 13 amino acids. Germline V gene data show CDR1 as DFQATT and CDR2 as SNEGSKA (reference sequence). V was clipped by 6 bases and J by 0 bases, with 9 bases between them.

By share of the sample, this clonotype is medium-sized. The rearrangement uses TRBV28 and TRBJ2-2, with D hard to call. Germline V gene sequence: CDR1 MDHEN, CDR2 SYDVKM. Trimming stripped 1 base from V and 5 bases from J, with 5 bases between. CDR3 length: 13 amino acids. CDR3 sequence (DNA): TGTGCCAGCAGTTTATACCAGACCGGGGAGCTGTTTTTT. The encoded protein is CASSLYQTGELFF.

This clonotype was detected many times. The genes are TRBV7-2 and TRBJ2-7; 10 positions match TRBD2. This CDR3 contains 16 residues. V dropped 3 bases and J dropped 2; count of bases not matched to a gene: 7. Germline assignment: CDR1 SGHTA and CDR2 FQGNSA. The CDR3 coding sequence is TGTGCCAGCAGCTTTTCTAGCGGGAGAATCCCCTACGAGCAGTACTTC. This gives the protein CASSFSSGRIPYEQYF. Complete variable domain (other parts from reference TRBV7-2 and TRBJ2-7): GAGVSQSPSNKVTEKGKDVELRCDPISGHTALYWYRQSLGQGLEFLIYFQGNSAPDKSGLPSDRFSAERTGGSVSTLTIQRTQQEDSAVYLCASSFSSGRIPYEQYFGPGTRLTVT.